Below are 18 T cell receptor beta chains sequenced from a single sample in a study of OX40 agonist ivuxolimab in advanced cancers. Profiled with immunoSEQ multiplex PCR; TCRdb holds only in-frame clones, not every one. The profile shows about 66,000 clones, 85% of them singletons. Specimen: CD4+ or CD8+ T cells sorted from blood, collected in a trial of the OX40 agonist ivuxolimab. The source is an adult with an advanced solid tumor such as melanoma, head and neck, liver or kidney cancer.

V is TRBV4-1 and J is TRBJ1-1; no firm D call. This CDR3 has 13 residues. CDR1 and CDR2 from the germline V gene are MGHRA and YSYEKL. The germline V and J ends were trimmed by 4 bases and 3 bases, with 9 bases remaining between them. CDR3 protein: CASSPPTDTEAFF. The CDR3 bases are TGCGCCAGCAGCCCCCCGACCGACACTGAAGCTTTCTTT.

The genes are TRBV28 and TRBJ2-7, with D perhaps TRBD1 (5 bases). Trimming took 10 bases from V and 4 from J, leaving 11 bases between them. The CDR3 is made up of 11 amino acids. Per germline, CDR1 MDHEN and CDR2 SYDVKM. CDR3 DNA sequence: TGTGCCACCCGGACACCTTACGAGCAGTACTTC. It specifies CATRTPYEQYF.

This chain links TRBV28 with TRBJ1-1, with D possibly TRBD1 on 6 matching bases. V was pared by 7 bases and J by 11 bases, with 26 bases between. The CDR3 sequence is 15 residues long. Germline CDR1 reads MDHEN; CDR2 reads SYDVKM. The CDR3 DNA reads as TGTGCCAGCATCTGGGGACACAGGGAAGCCCAACCTGCTTTCTTT. Translated: CASIWGHREAQPAFF. Drawing the rest from reference TRBV28 and TRBJ1-1, the complete variable domain is DVKVTQSSRYLVKRTGEKVFLECVQDMDHENMFWYRQDPGLGLRLIYFSYDVKMKEKGDIPEGYSVSREKKERFSLILESASTNQTSMYLCASIWGHREAQPAFFGQGTRLTVV.

The V and J genes are TRBV4-2 and TRBJ1-2; 9 nucleotides line up with TRBD1. Germline lookup yields CDR1 LGHNA and CDR2 YNFKEQ. This CDR3 comprises 12 residues. Trimming took 10 bases from V and 3 from J; bases not matched to a gene: 3. The CDR3 is CATGQGDYGYTF. CDR3 coding DNA: TGTGCCACGGGACAGGGTGACTATGGCTACACCTTC.

The rearrangement joins TRBV7-3 to TRBJ2-3, with D possibly being TRBD1 (6 bases). Germline V CDR1 and CDR2: SGHTA, FQGTGA. CDR3 length: 13 amino acids. Trimming pared 5 bases from V and 4 bases from J, leaving 10 bases between. CDR3 protein: CASSLQGADTQYF. For the CDR3, the DNA is TGTGCCAGCAGCCTACAGGGTGCAGATACGCAGTATTTT.

The rearrangement uses TRBV29-1 and TRBJ1-1; 7 bases fit TRBD1. Germline V gene lookup returns CDR1 SQVTM and CDR2 ANQGSEA. V shed 5 bases and J 5 bases; nucleotides not matched to a gene: 8. This CDR3 is built from 13 residues. CDR3 residues: CSVNRDSSTEAFF. CDR3 sequence (DNA): TGCAGCGTTAACCGGGACAGCAGTACTGAAGCTTTCTTT.

The chain employs TRBV4-1 and TRBJ1-5; 7 bases map to TRBD1. CDR3 length: 15 amino acids. In germline, CDR1 is MGHRA, CDR2 YSYEKL. Trimming removed 4 bases from V and 7 bases from J; junction bases left unmatched: 10. The CDR3 nucleotides read TGCGCCAGCAGCCCAATCGTGACAGGGACGCAGCCCCAGCATTTT. This codes for CASSPIVTGTQPQHF.

This clone appeared a single time. The chain links TRBV2 to TRBJ2-7; no definite D call. V lost 6 bases and J 4 bases, leaving 10 bases between the germline ends. The CDR3 has 12 amino acids. CDR1 is SNHLY, CDR2 FYNNEI, per germline. DNA of the CDR3: TGTGCCAGCAGCGGATTAGGGTACGAGCAGTACTTC. Protein: CASSGLGYEQYF.

This sequence joins TRBV2 and TRBJ2-3, with 13 bases aligning to TRBD2. The CDR3 extends over 15 amino acids. Losses at the gene ends were 5 bases for V and 3 bases for J; bases not matched to a gene: 2. Germline V CDR1 and CDR2: SNHLY, FYNNEI. The CDR3 coding sequence is TGTGCCAGCAGTTGGACTAGCGGGGGAACAGATACGCAGTATTTT. It yields the protein CASSWTSGGTDTQYF.

The chain joins TRBV28 to TRBJ1-5; a possible D gene is TRBD1 (5 bases). CDR1 is MDHEN and CDR2 is SYDVKM in the germline V gene. V lost 0 bases and J lost 4, with 16 bases in between. This CDR3 region has 17 residues. CDR3 region: CASSLWGQGPRNQPQHF. In nucleotides, the CDR3 is TGTGCCAGCAGTTTATGGGGGCAGGGCCCGAGGAATCAGCCCCAGCATTTT.

In its sample, this clone was seen a few times. J is TRBJ2-7 and V is TRBV11-2, with D unclear. Trimming took 5 bases from V and 4 from J, leaving 15 bases between them. The CDR3 sequence is 14 residues long. CDR1 SGHAT and CDR2 FQNNGV come from the germline V gene. The CDR3 sequence is CASSPQAIQYEQYF. The CDR3 nucleotides are TGTGCCAGCAGCCCACAAGCGATTCAATACGAGCAGTACTTC.

The rearrangement uses TRBV7-3 and TRBJ2-3; D is tentatively TRBD1 or TRBD2 (5 bases each). From germline, CDR1 is SGHTA and CDR2 FQGTGA. V lost 1 base, J lost 2 bases, and 10 bases lay in between. The CDR3 totals 15 residues. DNA of the CDR3: TGTGCCAGCAGCTTAAAATTCGGGGCCACAGATACGCAGTATTTT. Its translation: CASSLKFGATDTQYF.

The gene calls are TRBV28 and TRBJ1-4; no firm D call. The CDR3 runs to 14 residues. The ends were cut back, 6 bases at V and 6 bases at J, with 14 bases in the middle. Germline CDR1 MDHEN, CDR2 SYDVKM. The CDR3: CASSPDLLDEKLFF. Written as DNA, the CDR3 is TGTGCCAGCAGCCCGGACCTACTGGATGAAAAACTGTTTTTT. Using reference TRBV28 and TRBJ1-4 for the parts outside the CDR3, the full variable domain is DVKVTQSSRYLVKRTGEKVFLECVQDMDHENMFWYRQDPGLGLRLIYFSYDVKMKEKGDIPEGYSVSREKKERFSLILESASTNQTSMYLCASSPDLLDEKLFFGSGTQLSVL.

This clone was observed a few times. The rearrangement links TRBV19 to TRBJ2-1; D is perhaps TRBD2 (6 bases). The CDR3 covers 14 residues. V dropped 8 bases and J dropped 3 bases, with 14 bases sitting between them. The germline CDR1 and CDR2 sequences are LNHDA and SQIVND (reference sequence). The CDR3 region is CASGWGGIYNEQFF. CDR3 in DNA: TGTGCCAGTGGCTGGGGCGGGATCTACAATGAGCAGTTCTTC.

The chain combines TRBV25-1 with TRBJ1-2, with no clear D. Germline V gene data show CDR1 as MGHDK and CDR2 as SYGVNS. V lost 1 base and J lost 2, with 8 bases in between. This CDR3 comprises 14 residues. CDR3 loop: CASSESGWNYGYTF. The CDR3 DNA reads as TGTGCCAGCAGTGAATCCGGATGGAACTATGGCTACACCTTC.

This clone was seen a single time. CDR3 bases: TGTGCCAGCATCCCAGTGGGACAGAACTACGAGCAGTACTTC. This encodes CASIPVGQNYEQYF. The chain uses TRBV5-5 and TRBJ2-7; 7 bases are shared with TRBD1. This CDR3 region has 14 residues. V shed 6 bases and J 3 bases; nucleotides not matched to a gene: 9. Germline V gene data show CDR1 as SGHKS and CDR2 as YYEKEE (reference sequence).

The V and J genes are TRBV15 and TRBJ1-2, with a possible D match to TRBD1 (5 bases). V was clipped by 3 bases and J by 4 bases, with 18 bases between them. CDR3 length: 16 residues. Germline V gene lookup returns CDR1 LNHNV and CDR2 YYDKDF (reference sequence). Here the CDR3 DNA reads TGTGCCACCAGCAGTGGAGACAGATCGGCAATCTATGGCTACACCTTC. It translates to CATSSGDRSAIYGYTF. Supplemented by reference TRBV15 and TRBJ1-2, the full variable domain reads DAMVIQNPRYQVTQFGKPVTLSCSQTLNHNVMYWYQQKSSQAPKLLFHYYDKDFNNEADTPDNFQSRRPNTSFCFLDIRSPGLGDTAMYLCATSSGDRSAIYGYTFGSGTRLTVV.

The rearrangement uses TRBV9 and TRBJ2-5; 10 bases match TRBD1. This CDR3 spans 14 amino acids. Trimming removed 3 bases from V and 5 bases from J; junction bases left unmatched: 4. The germline CDR1 and CDR2 sequences are SGDLS and YYNGEE. Here the CDR3 DNA reads TGTGCCAGCAGCGGACAGGGGGCACGGGAGACCCAGTACTTC. Translating it yields CASSGQGARETQYF.